The 21 T cell receptor beta chains in this list originate from one sample, sequenced in a study of T-cell reconstitution after alpha-beta-depleted transplantation in children. The TCRbeta library was prepared with unique molecular identifiers. TCRdb processed the PCR reads anew with MiXCR; each CDR3 protein has one entry. The profile shows about 980,000 distinct CDR3 sequences, about 30% of them singletons. This specimen was PBMCs, mostly from graft donor cells, taken 360 days after TCRalphabeta/CD19-depleted stem cell transplant. Receptor source: a boy under three years old who had a stem cell transplant for SCID, so the T cells may come from the graft donor.

There are many counts of this clonotype. CDR3 sequence reads: CASSHRWYGGDIQYF. The CDR3 DNA follows: TGCGCCAGCAGCCACCGATGGTATGGGGGAGACATTCAGTACTTC. The chain uses TRBV4-1 and TRBJ2-4; D might be TRBD1 or TRBD2, each matching 5 bases. The V end lost 3 bases, the J end lost 8 bases, and 17 bases lay between the germline ends. This CDR3 has 15 residues. Germline V gives CDR1 MGHRA, CDR2 YSYEKL.

This clonotype was seen repeatedly, ten times or more. This rearrangement joins TRBV18 to TRBJ2-5; D is perhaps TRBD2 (5 bases). The CDR3 contains 12 residues. Trimming left V 5 bases short and J 5 bases short, with 9 bases between. The germline V gene has CDR1 KGHSH and CDR2 LQKENI. This chain's CDR3 is CASSTSWETQYF. The CDR3 DNA reads TGTGCCAGCTCAACTAGTTGGGAGACCCAGTACTTC.

This clonotype was seen only a few times. This chain links TRBV28 with TRBJ2-7; TRBD1 or TRBD2 may be the D gene (5 bases each). Germline loops: CDR1 MDHEN, CDR2 SYDVKM. Trimming shortened V by 5 bases and J by 3 bases, and 11 bases separated the two germline ends. This CDR3 spans 13 amino acids. The CDR3 spells CASSGWGYYEQYF. Written as DNA, the CDR3 is TGTGCCAGCAGTGGCTGGGGGTACTACGAGCAGTACTTC.

The chain employs TRBV7-9 and TRBJ2-3; D is uncertain. V gave up 5 bases and J gave up 0 bases, with 9 bases separating them. CDR3 length equals 14 residues. Germline V lookup: CDR1 SEHNR, CDR2 FQNEAQ (reference sequence). CDR3 amino acids: CASSNSPSTDTQYF. The DNA for the CDR3 is TGTGCCAGCAGCAATTCCCCCAGCACAGATACGCAGTATTTT. Variable domain in full (rest from reference TRBV7-9 and TRBJ2-3): DTGVSQNPRHKITKRGQNVTFRCDPISEHNRLYWYRQTLGQGPEFLTYFQNEAQLEKSRLLSDRFSAERPKGSFSTLEIQRTEQGDSAMYLCASSNSPSTDTQYFGPGTRLTVL.

This rearrangement joins TRBV7-2 to TRBJ2-7; D possibly corresponds to TRBD1 (6 bases). Trimming pared 1 base from V and 0 bases from J, leaving 10 bases between. Germline V gene sequence: CDR1 SGHTA, CDR2 FQGNSA. The CDR3 covers 15 residues. This CDR3 reads CASSLVQGSSYEQYF. The DNA for the CDR3 is TGTGCCAGCAGCTTAGTACAGGGCAGCTCCTACGAGCAGTACTTC.

V gene TRBV5-1 combines with J gene TRBJ1-1; D may be TRBD1 (6 bases). Germline V CDR1 and CDR2: SGHRS, YFSETQ. V was trimmed by 1 base and J by 6 bases, leaving 16 bases between them. This CDR3 has 15 amino acids. The chain's CDR3 is CASSLLGTFGAEAFF. Here the CDR3 DNA reads TGCGCCAGCAGCTTGCTCGGGACATTTGGGGCTGAAGCTTTCTTT. Full variable domain (missing parts from reference TRBV5-1 and TRBJ1-1): KAGVTQTPRYLIKTRGQQVTLSCSPISGHRSVSWYQQTPGQGLQFLFEYFSETQRNKGNFPGRFSGRQFSNSRSEMNVSTLELGDSALYLCASSLLGTFGAEAFFGQGTRLTVV.

The chain carries TRBV27 and TRBJ2-5; a possible D gene is TRBD1 (6 bases). The germline V gene encodes CDR1 MNHEY and CDR2 SMNVEV (reference sequence). This CDR3 contains 15 residues. Deletions cut 5 bases from V and 2 bases from J, with 15 bases between. The CDR3 here is CASSTTGLYQETQYF. CDR3 DNA sequence: TGTGCCAGCAGTACGACAGGACTGTATCAAGAGACCCAGTACTTC.

This clonotype has more than one count but fewer than ten. This sequence joins TRBV28 and TRBJ1-1; D is possibly TRBD1 (5 bases). Deletions cut 6 bases from V and 0 bases from J, with 17 bases between. This CDR3 contains 16 residues. CDR1 and CDR2 from the germline V gene are MDHEN and SYDVKM. CDR3 sequence reads: CASSRGEGTLNTEAFF. The CDR3 DNA follows: TGTGCCAGCAGCCGAGGGGAGGGGACCTTGAACACTGAAGCTTTCTTT.

This clonotype was counted a few times. J is TRBJ1-2 and V is TRBV20-1, with 9 bases fitting TRBD1. Trimming at V came to 2 bases and at J to 7 bases, leaving 8 bases not matched to a gene. The CDR3 spans 14 residues. Germline V CDR1 and CDR2: DFQATT, SNEGSKA (reference sequence). The CDR3 spells CSARMPGQGGGYTF. CDR3 in DNA: TGCAGTGCTAGAATGCCGGGACAGGGAGGTGGCTACACCTTC.

This clonotype has only a few counts. This chain uses TRBV20-1 with TRBJ2-3; 7 positions match TRBD2. CDR1 and CDR2 from the germline V gene are DFQATT and SNEGSKA (reference sequence). The CDR3 runs to 15 residues. J lost 1 base, V lost 3 bases, and 7 bases had no gene match. The CDR3 sequence: CSASNRGGRTDTQYF. In nucleotides, the CDR3 is TGCAGTGCTAGTAACCGCGGGGGTCGCACAGATACGCAGTATTTT.

This clonotype was observed a handful of times. The chain carries TRBV5-1 and TRBJ2-3; 7 bases are shared with TRBD2. This CDR3 has 15 residues. With V trimmed by 2 bases and J by 4 bases, 7 bases remained unmatched. Germline CDR1 is SGHRS and CDR2 is YFSETQ. This CDR3 reads CASSFTGRMADTQYF. Here the CDR3 DNA reads TGCGCCAGCAGCTTTACCGGGAGGATGGCAGATACGCAGTATTTT.

The rearrangement uses TRBV29-1 and TRBJ2-3; D unresolved. Trimming left V 4 bases short and J 0 bases short, with 11 bases between. The CDR3 is made up of 14 amino acids. CDR1 is SQVTM and CDR2 is ANQGSEA in the germline V gene. DNA for the CDR3: TGCAGCGTTGGGGTACAGCTTAGCACAGATACGCAGTATTTT. Its protein product is CSVGVQLSTDTQYF.

This clonotype was picked up a small number of times. The chain employs TRBV7-3 and TRBJ2-1; 7 bases align to TRBD2. The V gene's germline CDR1 is SGHTA and CDR2 FQGTGA. V lost 4 bases to trimming and J lost 5 bases; unmatched junction nucleotides: 8. CDR3 length: 15 amino acids. The CDR3, as DNA: TGTGCCAGCAGCTACACCGGGGGGAGGGACAATGAGCAGTTCTTC. It codes for CASSYTGGRDNEQFF.

This clonotype has only one observation. This chain joins TRBV4-3 and TRBJ1-6; no firm D call. Germline V gene sequence: CDR1 LGHNA, CDR2 YSLEER. This CDR3 comprises 17 residues. The V and J ends lost 4 bases and 0 bases respectively, with 13 bases between them. Here the CDR3 reads CASSPAWWSSYNSPLHF. CDR3 nucleotides: TGCGCCAGCAGCCCCGCTTGGTGGAGCTCCTATAATTCACCCCTCCACTTT.

This clonotype was recorded at least ten times. The gene calls are TRBV6-2 or TRBV6-3 and TRBJ2-1; 7 bases agree with TRBD2. V lost 2 bases, J lost 5 bases, and 9 bases stayed unmatched. The CDR3 contains 16 residues. Germline-derived CDR1 and CDR2 are MNHEY and SVGEGT. The CDR3 DNA is TGTGCCAGCAGTTACGCAACCGGGACTATAAACAATGAGCAGTTCTTC. The encoded protein is CASSYATGTINNEQFF.

The chain links TRBV19 to TRBJ1-1, with 7 bases identical to TRBD1. Germline V gene sequence: CDR1 LNHDA, CDR2 SQIVND (reference sequence). The CDR3 is made up of 15 amino acids. The J segment lost 1 base and the V segment lost 6 bases, leaving 8 bases of the junction unmatched. The CDR3 loop is CASRLWDSTNTEAFF. CDR3 in DNA: TGTGCCAGTAGACTATGGGACAGCACGAACACTGAAGCTTTCTTT.

The chain recombines TRBV19 with TRBJ2-5; TRBD1 agrees at 8 bases. The germline V gene has CDR1 LNHDA and CDR2 SQIVND (reference sequence). The CDR3 is 16 residues long. V lost 2 bases, J lost 4 bases, and 9 bases stayed unmatched. CDR3 nucleotides: TGTGCCAGTAGTATACTCGGGACAGGCGGTCGAGAGACCCAGTACTTC. Its protein is CASSILGTGGRETQYF. Together with reference TRBV19 and TRBJ2-5, the CDR3 gives the full variable domain: DGGITQSPKYLFRKEGQNVTLSCEQNLNHDAMYWYRQDPGQGLRLIYYSQIVNDFQKGDIAEGYSVSREKKESFPLTVTSAQKNPTAFYLCASSILGTGGRETQYFGPGTRLLVL.

This clonotype was found a few times. This chain uses TRBV5-1 with TRBJ2-1; D is possibly TRBD2 (6 bases). V was clipped by 5 bases and J by 5 bases, with 17 bases between them. The CDR3 consists of 15 residues. Germline values: CDR1 SGHRS, CDR2 YFSETQ. The CDR3 spells CASRVSLALNNEQFF. In nucleotides, the CDR3 is TGCGCCAGCAGGGTTAGTCTAGCGTTGAACAATGAGCAGTTCTTC.

This rearrangement joins TRBV27 to TRBJ2-7; TRBD1 matches at 7 bases. The V gene end was trimmed by 8 bases and the J gene end by 1 base; junction bases not matched to a gene: 11. This CDR3 is built from 15 residues. Germline V lookup: CDR1 MNHEY, CDR2 SMNVEV (reference sequence). The CDR3 loop reads CASYTPGGPSYEQYF. As DNA, the CDR3 is TGTGCCAGCTACACTCCAGGGGGACCGTCCTACGAGCAGTACTTC.

The chain joins TRBV7-6 to TRBJ2-3, with 12 bases fitting TRBD2. Unmatched junction bases numbered 11, after V lost 7 bases and J lost 0 bases. CDR3 size: 18 residues. The germline gives CDR1 SGHVS, CDR2 FNYEAQ. Written as DNA, the CDR3 is TGTGCCAGCACATCAAGACTAGCGGGGGATATAAGCACAGATACGCAGTATTTT. Translated: CASTSRLAGDISTDTQYF.

V and J are TRBV27 and TRBJ2-3; 14 bases are a match to TRBD2. The CDR3 covers 17 residues. The germline V gene encodes CDR1 MNHEY and CDR2 SMNVEV (reference sequence). V was pared by 7 bases and J by 4 bases, with 10 bases of the junction left unmatched. The CDR3: CASNSPRTSGGSDTQYF. In nucleotides, the CDR3 is TGTGCCAGCAATAGTCCTAGGACTAGCGGGGGGTCAGATACGCAGTATTTT.